This T cell receptor beta chain emerged from a study of T cells after yellow fever vaccination. About this clonotype: Its antigen is unknown.

Germline CDR1 is KGHSH and CDR2 is LQKENI. The J segment lost 4 bases and the V segment lost 3 bases, leaving 6 bases of the junction unmatched. The CDR3 is made up of 16 amino acids. MiXCR was run by TCRdb on the 5' RACE reads, yielding one entry per CDR3 protein. The repertoire holds more than 300,000 distinct CDR3 sequences, with around 6.8% as singletons. Study-level findings and limits: The secondary response was weaker, and its peak arrived faster, on day 5 versus 15.

J is TRBJ2-2 and V is TRBV18, with TRBD1 matching over 9 bases. Sequencing used PBMCs, obtained about 41 days after the first yellow fever vaccination. The source of this sequence is a man younger than 35 who received the YFV17D yellow fever vaccine. CDR3 nucleotide sequence: TGTGCCAGCTCACCGAAAGGACAGGGGTTCACCGGGGAGCTGTTTTTT. Protein sequence: CASSPKGQGFTGELFF.